This TCR beta chain was retrieved from a study of spatial heterogeneity in lung cancer. Notes on this clonotype: Its antigen remains unidentified.

Each CDR3 protein is one row after TCRdb ran MiXCR on the 5' RACE reads. Of more than 25,000 distinct CDR3 sequences in the sample, 7% to 7.5% are singletons; the top ten hold around 25%. The study's findings and limits: Mutation counts in tumors were tracked by counts of expanded intratumoral alpha and beta TCRs.

The CDR3 contains 15 residues. The V gene lost 5 bases and the J gene lost 11 bases, with 25 bases spanning the gap. Germline V gene data show CDR1 as SNHLY and CDR2 as FYNNEI. Described time point: sample taken at primary tumor resection. This receptor was obtained from a male donor with early-stage non-small cell lung cancer. V gene TRBV2 combines with J gene TRBJ2-7; TRBD2 might be the D (6 bases). Material: lung tumor tissue, obtained at surgery. The CDR3 reads CASSLSIQTGRTEYF. The CDR3 DNA sequence: TGTGCCAGCAGTCTAAGCATCCAAACCGGGAGAACGGAGTACTTC.